The 20 T cell receptor beta chains presented below share a single source sample, sequenced in a study of graft-versus-host responses after intestinal transplantation. Repertoires were generated with immunoSEQ multiplex PCR, while TCRdb's copy carries only in-frame clones and drops some. The table includes around 21,000 clones, just under 45% detected once. With approximately 200,000 irradiated, violet-dye-labeled stimulator cells, approximately 200,000 CFSE-labeled responder cells were plated. Here the sequenced sample was alloreactive CD8+ T cells from a mixed lymphocyte reaction culture, taken before transplantation. The subset denotes: CFSE-low proliferating T cells sorted from roughly 6-day pre-transplant mixed lymphocyte reaction (GvH or HvG direction). The receptor set was obtained from a human patient who was an organ donor for intestinal transplantation.

This chain uses TRBV11-3 with TRBJ2-7; possible D gene TRBD1, 5 bases. V was clipped by 1 base and J by 7 bases, with 17 bases between them. The CDR3 is 15 residues long. Germline V gene data show CDR1 as SGHNT and CDR2 as YENEEA. CDR3 region: CASSLVPFQGGEQYF. As DNA, the CDR3 is TGTGCCAGCAGCTTAGTCCCCTTCCAGGGTGGGGAGCAGTACTTC.

A few counts support this clone. The gene calls are TRBV10-1 and TRBJ2-4; D is perhaps TRBD1 (5 bases). The CDR3 is made up of 14 amino acids. Deletions cut 7 bases from V and 6 bases from J, with 16 bases between. The V gene's germline CDR1 is WNHNN and CDR2 SYGVQD (reference sequence). In nucleotides, the CDR3 is TGCGCCAGCATCCCACAGGTCGAAGGAAACATTCAGTACTTC. Amino acid sequence: CASIPQVEGNIQYF.

V is TRBV9 and J is TRBJ2-4; 10 bases line up with TRBD2. Trimming removed 0 bases from V and 8 bases from J; junction bases left unmatched: 2. Germline CDR1 is SGDLS and CDR2 is YYNGEE. The length of the CDR3 is 14 residues. CDR3 DNA sequence: TGTGCCAGCAGCGTAGGGGGGACTAGCGACATTCAGTACTTC. Its translation: CASSVGGTSDIQYF. Full variable domain (outside the CDR3, taken from reference TRBV9 and TRBJ2-4): DSGVTQTPKHLITATGQRVTLRCSPRSGDLSVYWYQQSLDQGLQFLIQYYNGEERAKGNILERFSAQQFPDLHSELNLSSLELGDSALYFCASSVGGTSDIQYFGAGTRLSVL.

This clone was counted only a few times. The V gene is TRBV4-3, the J gene TRBJ1-5; 10 nucleotides align to TRBD1. CDR1 is LGHNA and CDR2 is YSLEER in the germline V gene. With 3 bases clipped from V and 5 bases from J, the junction kept 4 bases outside the gene matches. The CDR3 spans 15 residues. The CDR3: CASSHRQGAHQPQHF. The DNA for the CDR3 is TGCGCCAGCAGCCACCGACAGGGGGCCCATCAGCCCCAGCATTTT.

The chain combines TRBV6-1 with TRBJ2-5; maybe TRBD2 (6 bases). There are 16 residues in the CDR3. V gave up 1 base and J gave up 4 bases, with 16 bases separating them. Germline V gene sequence: CDR1 MNHNS, CDR2 SASEGT. This CDR3 reads CASSEGTLASGETQYF. CDR3 bases: TGTGCCAGCAGTGAAGGTACCCTAGCGAGCGGAGAGACCCAGTACTTC.

The V gene is TRBV20-1, the J gene TRBJ1-2, with 7 nucleotides matching TRBD1. The J segment lost 4 bases and the V segment lost 4 bases, leaving 0 bases of the junction unmatched. The V gene's germline CDR1 is DFQATT and CDR2 SNEGSKA (reference sequence). CDR3 length: 11 residues. CDR3 DNA sequence: TGCAGTGCTACAGGGGGCTATGGCTACACCTTC. This codes for CSATGGYGYTF.

This clone appeared once. The J gene is TRBJ2-7, the V gene TRBV29-1; D may be TRBD1 or TRBD2 (5 bases each). The V end lost 3 bases, the J end lost 4 bases, and 22 bases lay between the germline ends. The CDR3 covers 16 residues. Germline values: CDR1 SQVTM, CDR2 ANQGSEA. CDR3 in DNA: TGCAGCGTTGAGGGGCAGGGACCGGCCGCACAATACGAGCAGTACTTC. This encodes CSVEGQGPAAQYEQYF.

This chain links TRBV18 with TRBJ1-2; 7 bases fit TRBD1. The V and J ends lost 6 bases and 3 bases, in that order; junction bases with no gene match: 10. The CDR3 length is 15 residues. Germline CDR1 reads KGHSH; CDR2 reads LQKENI. The DNA of the CDR3 is TGTGCCAGCTCGACTCAAGTGACAGGGCACTATGGCTACACCTTC. Protein product: CASSTQVTGHYGYTF.

By sample share, this clone is medium-sized (0.01 to 0.1%). The V and J genes are TRBV6-6 and TRBJ1-5, with a tentative D call TRBD1 (5 bases). This CDR3 comprises 14 residues. V dropped 2 bases and J dropped 6 bases, with 11 bases sitting between them. Germline V lookup: CDR1 MNHNY, CDR2 SVGAGI (reference sequence). The CDR3 loop is CASSYRGGLQPQHF. The CDR3 DNA sequence: TGTGCCAGCAGTTACAGGGGAGGGCTTCAGCCCCAGCATTTT.

The gene calls are TRBV11-2 and TRBJ1-1, with no clear D. Germline-derived CDR1 and CDR2 are SGHAT and FQNNGV. Between the trimmed V and J ends, which lost 1 base and 5 bases, there was a span of 5 bases. The CDR3 totals 12 residues. The CDR3 nucleotides read TGTGCCAGCAGCTTAGTAGGGACTGAAGCTTTCTTT. Translation gives CASSLVGTEAFF.

This clone appeared once. This sequence joins TRBV6-5 and TRBJ2-1; a possible D gene is TRBD2 (6 bases). V was pared by 6 bases and J by 1 base, with 10 bases between. Germline V gene sequence: CDR1 MNHEY, CDR2 SVGAGI. This CDR3 contains 14 residues. The CDR3: CASRASASYNEQFF. CDR3 bases: TGTGCCAGCAGGGCTAGCGCGTCCTACAATGAGCAGTTCTTC.

In DNA, the CDR3 is TGTGCCAGCAGCCCCGGGACAGGGGATTTCGGGGAGCTGTTTTTT. Its protein is CASSPGTGDFGELFF. The gene calls are TRBV5-6 and TRBJ2-2, with TRBD1 matching 10 bases. V was pared by 4 bases and J by 7 bases, with 7 bases of the junction left unmatched. Per the germline V gene, CDR1 is SGHDT and CDR2 is YYEEEE. The CDR3 is made up of 15 amino acids.

This clone is deemed medium-sized. The V gene is TRBV4-1, the J gene TRBJ2-7; the match to TRBD1 covers 7 bases. Per germline, CDR1 MGHRA and CDR2 YSYEKL. CDR3 length: 12 residues. V gave up 5 bases and J gave up 5 bases; unmatched junction bases: 3. CDR3 DNA sequence: TGCGCCAGCAGCTCCGACAGGGACGAGCAGTACTTC. As protein: CASSSDRDEQYF.

This sequence joins TRBV7-9 and TRBJ1-4, with D possibly being TRBD1 (5 bases). V dropped 5 bases and J dropped 3 bases, with 19 bases sitting between them. CDR1 is SEHNR and CDR2 is FQNEAQ in the germline V gene (reference sequence). The CDR3 contains 17 residues. The CDR3 reads CASSQLPETASNEKLFF. In DNA form, the CDR3 reads TGTGCCAGCAGCCAGCTCCCGGAGACAGCCTCTAATGAAAAACTGTTTTTT. The entire variable domain, with the rest obtained from reference TRBV7-9 and TRBJ1-4, is as follows: DTGVSQNPRHKITKRGQNVTFRCDPISEHNRLYWYRQTLGQGPEFLTYFQNEAQLEKSRLLSDRFSAERPKGSFSTLEIQRTEQGDSAMYLCASSQLPETASNEKLFFGSGTQLSVL.

The CDR3 coding sequence is TGTGCCAGCAGCGTAGACAGCCTGCCCTACGAGCAGTACTTC. This gives the protein CASSVDSLPYEQYF. The V and J genes are TRBV9 and TRBJ2-7; no definite D call. Germline CDR1 and CDR2: SGDLS and YYNGEE. V shed 0 bases and J shed 2 bases, with 9 bases lying between them. This CDR3 spans 14 amino acids.

The V call is TRBV19, the J call TRBJ2-7; D might be TRBD1 (7 bases). This CDR3 is 14 amino acids long. Trimming shortened V by 2 bases and J by 0 bases, and 8 bases separated the two germline ends. The germline CDR1 and CDR2 sequences are LNHDA and SQIVND (reference sequence). The CDR3 here is CASSIQGGSYEQYF. For the CDR3, the DNA is TGTGCCAGTAGTATACAGGGGGGCTCCTACGAGCAGTACTTC.

This clone was counted between two and nine times. The chain combines TRBV28 with TRBJ1-5; D is uncertain. The CDR3 consists of 14 residues. The germline V gene encodes CDR1 MDHEN and CDR2 SYDVKM. With 11 bases removed from V and 0 bases from J, the gap between germline ends came to 14 bases. The DNA for the CDR3 is TGTGCCGTATTTGAGAGGAATAGCAATCAGCCCCAGCATTTT. Amino acid sequence: CAVFERNSNQPQHF.

Only a few counts were recorded for this clone. The chain employs TRBV28 and TRBJ1-1; no definite D call. CDR3 size: 12 residues. Germline V gene sequence: CDR1 MDHEN, CDR2 SYDVKM. V gave up 6 bases and J gave up 11 bases, with 16 bases separating them. The CDR3 coding sequence is TGTGCCAGCAGCAACTATGGCAGGCACGCTTTCTTT. As protein: CASSNYGRHAFF.

The chain couples TRBV7-6 to TRBJ2-7; 7 bases match TRBD1. This CDR3 comprises 14 residues. After removal of 1 base from V and 3 bases from J, the junction contained 3 bases not matched to a gene. Germline loops: CDR1 SGHVS, CDR2 FNYEAQ. The CDR3 protein is CASSLVPGGYEQYF. CDR3 coding DNA: TGTGCCAGCAGCTTAGTTCCAGGGGGCTACGAGCAGTACTTC.

This chain uses TRBV6-1 with TRBJ1-1; D gene unclear. Trimming pared 6 bases from V and 6 bases from J, leaving 14 bases between. Germline V gene sequence: CDR1 MNHNS, CDR2 SASEGT. The CDR3 consists of 13 residues. The CDR3 sequence is CASRSAGIAEAFF. In DNA form, the CDR3 reads TGTGCCAGCAGGTCGGCGGGGATCGCTGAAGCTTTCTTT.